What follows are 16 T cell receptor beta chains derived from one specimen sequenced in a study of Ad26.COV2.S vaccination and SARS-CoV-2 variants. Libraries were prepared by immunoSEQ multiplex PCR; TCRdb keeps only in-frame clonotypes and omits some of them. The sample lists around 320,000 clones; around four fifths were seen once. Treatment in this sample: over 15 received Ad26.COV2.S at low or high dose, single or two shots; about 5 received placebo; per-sample allocation not given. On day 63 after the first injection, vaccine and placebo recipients gave samples. The source was peripheral blood, collected in a trial of Ad26.COV2.S vaccine versus placebo. The receptors were sampled from a person between 18 and 59 years old who received the Ad26.COV2.S COVID-19 vaccine or a placebo.

The V gene is TRBV7-3, the J gene TRBJ1-1; D unresolved. The V end lost 4 bases, the J end lost 1 base, and 4 bases lay between the germline ends. The CDR3 covers 12 residues. Germline V gives CDR1 SGHTA, CDR2 FQGTGA. The CDR3: CASSSQNTEAFF. In DNA, the CDR3 is TGTGCCAGCAGCTCCCAGAACACTGAAGCTTTCTTT.

This chain connects TRBV19 to TRBJ2-5, with 16 nucleotides matching TRBD2. Germline CDR1 LNHDA, CDR2 SQIVND (reference sequence). V lost 4 bases and J lost 5; bases outside the gene matches: 4. The CDR3 length is 16 residues. CDR3 DNA: TGTGCCAGTAGTACCCCGGGACTAGCGGGGGGGGAGACCCAGTACTTC. This sequence encodes CASSTPGLAGGETQYF.

The sample holds one count of this clone. V and J are TRBV10-1 and TRBJ2-5; D perhaps matches TRBD1 (6 bases). The CDR3 is made up of 15 amino acids. CDR1 WNHNN and CDR2 SYGVQD come from the germline V gene (reference sequence). V lost 0 bases and J lost 9, with 17 bases in between. The CDR3 region has the DNA TGCGCCAGCAGTGAGTCGACTGGGAAGCCAGGGGCCCAGTACTTC. Amino acid sequence: CASSESTGKPGAQYF.

This clone was recorded only once. The chain uses TRBV5-1 and TRBJ1-5; 10 bases line up with TRBD1. From germline, CDR1 is SGHRS and CDR2 YFSETQ. After removal of 4 bases from V and 3 bases from J, the junction contained 4 bases not matched to a gene. This CDR3 spans 15 amino acids. CDR3 nucleotides: TGCGCCAGCAGCATCGGGACAGGGGCCAATCAGCCCCAGCATTTT. Translated: CASSIGTGANQPQHF.

The V and J genes are TRBV7-2 and TRBJ1-5, with a weak D call TRBD1 (5 bases). The CDR3 runs 14 residues. V was cut by 2 bases and J by 4 bases, with 9 bases left in between. CDR1 and CDR2 (germline): SGHTA, FQGNSA. This CDR3 is CASSLMGGNQPQHF. The CDR3, as DNA: TGTGCCAGCAGCTTAATGGGGGGGAATCAGCCCCAGCATTTT.

The chain links TRBV24-1 to TRBJ2-5; TRBD1 matches 7 bases. Germline-derived CDR1 and CDR2 are KGHDR and SFDVKD. The V and J ends lost 2 bases and 1 base, in that order; junction bases with no gene match: 3. The CDR3 spans 15 residues. The DNA for the CDR3 is TGTGCCACCAGTGATTCTACAGGGGCCCAAGAGACCCAGTACTTC. Its translation is CATSDSTGAQETQYF.

The chain is built from TRBV10-3 and TRBJ1-4; 12 bases align to TRBD1. The V segment lost 6 bases and the J segment 8 bases; nucleotides outside the gene matches: 1. Germline CDR1 reads ENHRY; CDR2 reads SYGVKD. The CDR3 covers 13 residues. CDR3 loop: CAIRGQGAEKLFF. The CDR3 bases are TGTGCCATCAGGGGACAGGGGGCGGAAAAACTGTTTTTT.

The chain has TRBV11-2 and TRBJ2-5; 10 bases are shared with TRBD2. With 1 base clipped from V and 0 bases from J, the junction kept 2 bases outside the gene matches. This CDR3 spans 16 amino acids. CDR1 and CDR2 (germline): SGHAT, FQNNGV. The CDR3 sequence: CASSLVTSGDQETQYF. CDR3 nucleotide sequence: TGTGCCAGCAGCTTAGTAACTAGCGGGGACCAAGAGACCCAGTACTTC.

The chain is built from TRBV7-9 and TRBJ2-6, with D maybe TRBD2 (5 bases). V was cut by 4 bases and J by 3 bases, with 10 bases left in between. CDR1 and CDR2 from the germline V gene are SEHNR and FQNEAQ (reference sequence). The CDR3 covers 15 residues. The CDR3 coding sequence is TGTGCCAGCAGCTCCCGGGGAAATGGGGCCAACGTCCTGACTTTC. This gives the protein CASSSRGNGANVLTF.

This chain uses TRBV7-9 with TRBJ2-1; TRBD1 agrees at 9 bases. CDR1 is SEHNR, CDR2 FQNEAQ, per germline (reference sequence). The CDR3 sequence is 15 residues long. V was clipped by 5 bases and J by 4 bases; unmatched bases: 6. The CDR3 bases are TGTGCCAGCAGCACAGGACAGGGGTTTTACAATGAGCAGTTCTTC. This encodes CASSTGQGFYNEQFF.

The chain recombines TRBV5-1 with TRBJ1-2, with 7 bases aligning to TRBD1. Germline lookup yields CDR1 SGHRS and CDR2 YFSETQ. The length of the CDR3 is 15 residues. After removal of 5 bases from V and 2 bases from J, the junction contained 9 bases not matched to a gene. The CDR3 here is CASRLTGQTNYGYTF. The CDR3 DNA reads TGCGCCAGCAGATTAACGGGACAGACCAACTATGGCTACACCTTC.

The chain joins TRBV5-1 to TRBJ1-1; TRBD1 matches at 9 bases. Germline V lookup: CDR1 SGHRS, CDR2 YFSETQ. The CDR3 has 14 amino acids. V lost 0 bases to trimming and J lost 4 bases; unmatched junction nucleotides: 1. In nucleotides, the CDR3 is TGCGCCAGCAGCTTGGAGGGACAGGGCACTGAAGCTTTCTTT. This gives the protein CASSLEGQGTEAFF.

The chain is built from TRBV6-1 and TRBJ1-3; unclear D gene. The length of the CDR3 is 15 residues. V was clipped by 2 bases and J by 4 bases, with 12 bases between them. CDR1 and CDR2 (germline): MNHNS, SASEGT. The CDR3 DNA reads as TGTGCCAGCAGTGAAAGGAGGCTAAAAGGAAACACCATATATTTT. Translation: CASSERRLKGNTIYF.

This clone has only a few counts. The V and J genes are TRBV2 and TRBJ1-6; no clear D. Trimming left V 5 bases short and J 10 bases short, with 9 bases between. Per the germline V gene, CDR1 is SNHLY and CDR2 is FYNNEI. This CDR3 region has 12 residues. The CDR3 here is CASSPRYSPLHF. The DNA of the CDR3 is TGTGCCAGCAGTCCCCGGTACTCACCCCTCCACTTT. The whole variable domain, remainder taken from reference TRBV2 and TRBJ1-6, is EPEVTQTPSHQVTQMGQEVILRCVPISNHLYFYWYRQILGQKVEFLVSFYNNEISEKSEIFDDQFSVERPDGSNFTLKIRSTKLEDSAMYFCASSPRYSPLHFGNGTRLTVT.

This chain connects TRBV2 to TRBJ1-2; possibly TRBD1 for D (5 bases). CDR1 SNHLY and CDR2 FYNNEI come from the germline V gene. This CDR3 has 10 residues. Trimming took off 10 bases at V and 9 bases at J, with 12 bases between the two ends. This chain's CDR3 is CAKTGASYTF. CDR3 bases: TGTGCCAAAACCGGGGCCAGCTACACCTTC.

A single count supports this clone. The V gene is TRBV5-4, the J gene TRBJ2-5; D could derive from TRBD1 or TRBD2 (5 bases each). The CDR3 covers 14 residues. From germline, CDR1 is SGHNT and CDR2 YYREEE (reference sequence). The V end was cut by 2 bases, the J end by 3 bases, with 11 bases between. CDR3 amino acids: CASSLGGTEETQYF. The DNA for the CDR3 is TGTGCCAGCAGCTTAGGTGGGACGGAAGAGACCCAGTACTTC.